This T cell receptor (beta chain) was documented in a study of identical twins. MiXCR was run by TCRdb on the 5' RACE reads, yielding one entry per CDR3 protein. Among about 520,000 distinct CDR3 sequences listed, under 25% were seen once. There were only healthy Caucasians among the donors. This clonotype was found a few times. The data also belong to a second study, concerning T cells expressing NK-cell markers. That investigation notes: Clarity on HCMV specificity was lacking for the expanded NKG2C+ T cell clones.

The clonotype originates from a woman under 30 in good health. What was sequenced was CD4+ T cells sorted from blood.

The DNA of the CDR3 is TGCGCCAGCAGCTTGGAGGCTCTCGCTCCCCAGCAGTACTTC. As protein: CASSLEALAPQQYF. The V gene is TRBV5-1, the J gene TRBJ2-7; the D is unclear. This CDR3 contains 14 residues. V was clipped by 0 bases and J by 8 bases, with 15 bases between them. Per germline, CDR1 SGHRS and CDR2 YFSETQ.